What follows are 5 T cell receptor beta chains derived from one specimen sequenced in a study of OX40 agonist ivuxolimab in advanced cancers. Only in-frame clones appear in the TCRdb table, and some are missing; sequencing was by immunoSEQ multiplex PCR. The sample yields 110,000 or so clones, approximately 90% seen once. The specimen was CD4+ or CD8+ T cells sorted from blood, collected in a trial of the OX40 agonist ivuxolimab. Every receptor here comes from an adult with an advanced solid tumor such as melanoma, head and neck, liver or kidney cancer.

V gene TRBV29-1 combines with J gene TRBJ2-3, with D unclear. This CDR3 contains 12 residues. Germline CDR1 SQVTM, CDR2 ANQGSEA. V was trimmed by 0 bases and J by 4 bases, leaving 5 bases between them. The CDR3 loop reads CSVEDQADTQYF. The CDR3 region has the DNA TGCAGCGTTGAAGATCAAGCAGATACGCAGTATTTT.

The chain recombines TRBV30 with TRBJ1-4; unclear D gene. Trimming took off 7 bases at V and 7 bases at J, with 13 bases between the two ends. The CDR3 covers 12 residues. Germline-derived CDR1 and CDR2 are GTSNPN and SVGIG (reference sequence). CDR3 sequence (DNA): TGTGCCTCTTTAAAGGACGCTGAAAAACTGTTTTTT. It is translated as CASLKDAEKLFF.

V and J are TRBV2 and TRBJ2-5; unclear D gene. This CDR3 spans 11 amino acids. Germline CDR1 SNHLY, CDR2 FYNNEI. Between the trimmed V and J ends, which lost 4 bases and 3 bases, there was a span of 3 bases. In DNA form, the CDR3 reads TGTGCCAGCAGTGTAAAAGAGACCCAGTACTTC. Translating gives CASSVKETQYF.

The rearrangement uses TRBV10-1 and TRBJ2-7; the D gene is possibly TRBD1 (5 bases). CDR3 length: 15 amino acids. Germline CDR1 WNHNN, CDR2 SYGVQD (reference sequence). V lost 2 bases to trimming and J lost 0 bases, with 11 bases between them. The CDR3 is CASSEDQGLSYEQYF. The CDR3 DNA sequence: TGCGCCAGCAGTGAGGACCAGGGCCTCTCCTACGAGCAGTACTTC.

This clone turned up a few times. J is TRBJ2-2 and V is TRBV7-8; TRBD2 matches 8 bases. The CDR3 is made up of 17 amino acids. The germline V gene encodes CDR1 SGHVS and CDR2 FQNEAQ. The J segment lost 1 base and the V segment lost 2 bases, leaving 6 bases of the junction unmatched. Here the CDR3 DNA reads TGTGCCAGCAGCTTAAGGGAGCGGGAGTGGAACACCGGGGAGCTGTTTTTT. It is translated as CASSLREREWNTGELFF. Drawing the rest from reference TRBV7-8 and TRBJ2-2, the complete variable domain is GAGVSQSPRYKVAKRGQDVALRCDPISGHVSLFWYQQALGQGPEFLTYFQNEAQLDKSGLPSDRFFAERPEGSVSTLKIQRTQQEDSAVYLCASSLREREWNTGELFFGEGSRLTVL.